Each of the 29 T cell receptor beta chains below was sequenced from the same sample in a study of radiotherapy plus CTLA-4 blockade in lung cancer. The table came from immunoSEQ multiplex PCR; TCRdb's copy has only in-frame clones and leaves some out. The profile shows nearly 95,000 clones, approximately 78% of them singletons. The sequences come from peripheral blood, collected from a patient treated with radiotherapy plus ipilimumab. These receptors originate from a human donor with non-small cell lung cancer that progressed on radiotherapy plus ipilimumab.

This clone occurred once. The sample contains more than one DNA sequence encoding this CDR3. The gene calls are TRBV2 and TRBJ2-1; TRBD2 matches at 7 bases. The V segment lost 4 bases and the J segment 3 bases; nucleotides outside the gene matches: 6. Germline V CDR1 and CDR2: SNHLY, FYNNEI. This CDR3 has 15 amino acids. CDR3 loop: CASSGREKGYNEQFF. CDR3 coding DNA: TGTGCCAGCAGTGGGCGGGAGAAGGGCTACAATGAGCAGTTCTTC.

The chain links TRBV5-1 to TRBJ2-2, with unresolved D. This CDR3 region has 14 residues. Germline CDR1 and CDR2: SGHRS and YFSETQ. V lost 0 bases to trimming and J lost 9 bases, with 12 bases between them. The CDR3: CASSLEGGPRELFF. CDR3 coding DNA: TGCGCCAGCAGCTTGGAAGGCGGACCCCGGGAGCTGTTTTTT.

V and J are TRBV4-1 and TRBJ2-3; D uncertain. The CDR3 runs 15 residues. V lost 1 base to trimming and J lost 6 bases, with 14 bases between them. CDR1 is MGHRA and CDR2 is YSYEKL in the germline V gene. The CDR3: CASSQVGLGVDTQYF. CDR3 nucleotides: TGCGCCAGCAGCCAAGTGGGCCTTGGGGTGGATACGCAGTATTTT.

The V call is TRBV12-5, the J call TRBJ2-1, with D tentatively TRBD2 (5 bases). With 7 bases removed from V and 6 bases from J, the gap between germline ends came to 10 bases. This CDR3 has 12 amino acids. Germline CDR1 reads LGHNT; CDR2 reads FRNRAP. The CDR3 nucleotides are TGTGCTAGTGAGGACTTAAGCAATGAGCAGTTCTTC. Protein: CASEDLSNEQFF.

DNA of the CDR3: TGTGCCAGCAGCCCCTGGGGGGCAGGGACAGATACGCAGTATTTT. Amino acid sequence: CASSPWGAGTDTQYF. V and J are TRBV9 and TRBJ2-3, with D possibly being TRBD1 or TRBD2 (6 bases each). Germline values: CDR1 SGDLS, CDR2 YYNGEE. The CDR3 length is 15 residues. Between the trimmed V and J ends, which lost 4 bases and 3 bases, there was a span of 15 bases.

The chain recombines TRBV18 with TRBJ1-2; D unclear. The CDR3 runs to 13 residues. Germline values: CDR1 KGHSH, CDR2 LQKENI. V lost 6 bases and J 0 bases, leaving 8 bases between the germline ends. For the CDR3, the DNA is TGTGCCAGCTCCCTCAGCCCTAACTATGGCTACACCTTC. Its translation is CASSLSPNYGYTF.

V gene TRBV27 combines with J gene TRBJ2-1, with D tentatively TRBD1 or TRBD2 (5 bases each). CDR1 is MNHEY and CDR2 is SMNVEV in the germline V gene (reference sequence). CDR3 size: 17 residues. The V and J ends lost 5 bases and 6 bases respectively, with 23 bases between them. CDR3 nucleotide sequence: TGTGCCAGCAGTCGTAGCCGTGGTTTGGGGGTTGGCAATGAGCAGTTCTTC. It specifies CASSRSRGLGVGNEQFF.

The chain employs TRBV5-5 and TRBJ2-7; D remains ambiguous. V was trimmed by 0 bases and J by 1 base, leaving 8 bases between them. This CDR3 has 14 residues. Germline assignment: CDR1 SGHKS and CDR2 YYEKEE (reference sequence). The CDR3: CASSLGIWSYEQYF. CDR3 sequence (DNA): TGTGCCAGCAGCTTGGGCATATGGTCCTACGAGCAGTACTTC.

The chain links TRBV13 to TRBJ2-7; D uncertain. V shed 3 bases and J shed 1 base, with 4 bases lying between them. Germline loops: CDR1 PRHDT, CDR2 FYEKMQ (reference sequence). The CDR3 is made up of 12 amino acids. The CDR3 region is CASSFGSYEQYF. In DNA form, the CDR3 reads TGTGCCAGCAGCTTTGGTTCCTACGAGCAGTACTTC.

The rearrangement joins TRBV6-6 to TRBJ2-7, with 7 bases identical to TRBD1. V shed 5 bases, J shed 3 bases, and the junction held 4 bases outside the gene matches. Germline-derived CDR1 and CDR2 are MNHNY and SVGAGI (reference sequence). This CDR3 comprises 13 residues. The CDR3: CASSRGPNYEQYV. Here the CDR3 DNA reads TGTGCCAGCAGTAGGGGGCCCAACTACGAGCAGTACGTC.

Details on this clone: Additional DNA sequences in this sample encode the identical CDR3. The J gene is TRBJ2-5, the V gene TRBV9, with 8 bases lining up with TRBD1. V lost 4 bases, J lost 1 base, and 3 bases stayed unmatched. The germline V gene encodes CDR1 SGDLS and CDR2 YYNGEE. CDR3 length: 14 residues. The CDR3 loop is CASSPGTGQETQYF. The CDR3, as DNA: TGTGCCAGCAGCCCTGGGACAGGCCAAGAGACCCAGTACTTC.

The chain joins TRBV14 to TRBJ2-3; 7 nucleotides match TRBD1. The ends lost 4 bases at V and 2 bases at J; junction bases unmatched: 9. Germline V gene data show CDR1 as SGHDN and CDR2 as FVKESK. This CDR3 is built from 16 residues. The CDR3 loop is CASSRLTGLLTDTQYF. CDR3 DNA: TGTGCCAGCAGCCGCCTGACAGGGTTGCTCACAGATACGCAGTATTTT.

The J gene is TRBJ2-3, the V gene TRBV2; 9 bases fit TRBD2. CDR1 SNHLY and CDR2 FYNNEI come from the germline V gene. The junction had 9 bases not matched to a gene; V was cut back by 2 bases and J by 0 bases. This CDR3 is 18 amino acids long. This chain's CDR3 is CASSELGLAEASTDTQYF. CDR3 nucleotides: TGTGCCAGCAGTGAACTGGGACTAGCAGAAGCTAGCACAGATACGCAGTATTTT.

V and J are TRBV6-5 and TRBJ1-2; 8 nucleotides match TRBD1. V gave up 8 bases and J gave up 4 bases; unmatched junction bases: 3. CDR1 MNHEY and CDR2 SVGAGI come from the germline V gene. This CDR3 is 12 amino acids long. This CDR3 reads CASGQGPYGYTF. The CDR3 DNA is TGTGCCAGCGGACAGGGCCCCTATGGCTACACCTTC.

The chain combines TRBV6-6 with TRBJ2-5; D unclear. The CDR3 is 11 residues long. CDR1 and CDR2 from the germline V gene are MNHNY and SVGAGI (reference sequence). The V end lost 6 bases, the J end lost 4 bases, and 6 bases lay between the germline ends. The CDR3 DNA sequence: TGTGCCAGCAGGTTACTAGAGACCCAGTACTTC. Protein product: CASRLLETQYF.

The chain carries TRBV15 and TRBJ2-1, with 7 nucleotides matching TRBD1. This CDR3 contains 14 residues. Trimming removed 6 bases from V and 6 bases from J; junction bases left unmatched: 8. Per the germline V gene, CDR1 is LNHNV and CDR2 is YYDKDF (reference sequence). The CDR3 nucleotides read TGTGCCACCAGGGACCCGACAGGGCCCAATGAGCAGTTCTTC. Translation: CATRDPTGPNEQFF. The full variable domain, its missing parts supplied by reference TRBV15 and TRBJ2-1, is DAMVIQNPRYQVTQFGKPVTLSCSQTLNHNVMYWYQQKSSQAPKLLFHYYDKDFNNEADTPDNFQSRRPNTSFCFLDIRSPGLGDTAMYLCATRDPTGPNEQFFGPGTRLTVL.

Comment on this clone: At one end, the junction sequence differs from germline, possibly due to a read error. The chain couples TRBV7-9 to TRBJ2-7, with D possibly matching TRBD1 (5 bases). Per germline, CDR1 SEHNR and CDR2 FQNEAQ (reference sequence). CDR3 length: 15 residues. The CDR3 DNA is TGTGCCAGCAGCTTAGCCCTTCTCGATCCTCGCGACAGTACCTTC. Encoded protein: CASSLALLDPRDSTF.

As concerns this clone: Within the sample, other DNA sequences also encode this same CDR3. J is TRBJ1-5 and V is TRBV6-1; the D gene is possibly TRBD1 (5 bases). Trimming removed 3 bases at V and 11 bases at J, with 14 bases between. CDR3 length equals 13 residues. Per the germline V gene, CDR1 is MNHNS and CDR2 is SASEGT. The CDR3 nucleotides are TGTGCCAGCAGTGAGGTCAGGGTTATGGCCCAGCATTTT. This gives the protein CASSEVRVMAQHF.

The J gene is TRBJ1-4, the V gene TRBV23-1; TRBD1 is a possible D gene (6 bases). TRBV23-1 is given ORF status, its function remaining uncertain. V lost 5 bases and J lost 8, with 21 bases in between. The CDR3 is 16 amino acids. CDR3 protein: CASSGRGVLGGEKLFF. DNA for the CDR3: TGCGCCAGCAGTGGAAGGGGGGTTCTGGGAGGGGAAAAACTGTTTTTT.

This chain links TRBV5-6 with TRBJ2-1; no definite D call. This CDR3 is 13 amino acids long. Deletions cut 0 bases from V and 4 bases from J, with 5 bases between. The germline CDR1 and CDR2 sequences are SGHDT and YYEEEE. CDR3 DNA: TGTGCCAGCAGCTTGGTTACATACAATGAGCAGTTCTTC. This translates into CASSLVTYNEQFF. Variable domain in full (rest from reference TRBV5-6 and TRBJ2-1): DAGVTQSPTHLIKTRGQQVTLRCSPKSGHDTVSWYQQALGQGPQFIFQYYEEEERQRGNFPDRFSGHQFPNYSSELNVNALLLGDSALYLCASSLVTYNEQFFGPGTRLTVL.

The chain employs TRBV7-2 and TRBJ1-2; TRBD1 agrees at 8 bases. V lost 4 bases and J lost 1; bases outside the gene matches: 2. The length of the CDR3 is 14 residues. Germline values: CDR1 SGHTA, CDR2 FQGNSA. This chain's CDR3 is CASSSDRDNYGYTF. CDR3 nucleotides: TGTGCCAGCAGCTCGGACAGGGATAACTATGGCTACACCTTC.

The chain has TRBV18 and TRBJ1-4; D may be TRBD1 (5 bases). The length of the CDR3 is 16 residues. Trimming removed 3 bases at V and 7 bases at J, with 18 bases between. Germline values: CDR1 KGHSH, CDR2 LQKENI. This chain's CDR3 is CASSPREGHGGEKLFF. The CDR3 DNA sequence: TGTGCCAGCTCACCGCGAGAGGGGCATGGGGGTGAAAAACTGTTTTTT. The full variable domain, completed using reference TRBV18 and TRBJ1-4, is NAGVMQNPRHLVRRRGQEARLRCSPMKGHSHVYWYRQLPEEGLKFMVYLQKENIIDESGMPKERFSAEFPKEGPSILRIQQVVRGDSAAYFCASSPREGHGGEKLFFGSGTQLSVL.

V and J are TRBV28 and TRBJ1-1; D possibly corresponds to TRBD1 (5 bases). The CDR3 spans 19 residues. Trimming pared 8 bases from V and 5 bases from J, leaving 33 bases between. Germline-derived CDR1 and CDR2 are MDHEN and SYDVKM. The CDR3 region is CASLNPHQGEGLGETEAFF. The DNA of the CDR3 is TGTGCCAGCTTAAACCCCCACCAGGGAGAGGGTCTGGGCGAGACTGAAGCTTTCTTT. The variable domain in full, with the rest retrieved from reference TRBV28 and TRBJ1-1, is DVKVTQSSRYLVKRTGEKVFLECVQDMDHENMFWYRQDPGLGLRLIYFSYDVKMKEKGDIPEGYSVSREKKERFSLILESASTNQTSMYLCASLNPHQGEGLGETEAFFGQGTRLTVV.

This clone was found a few times. The chain carries TRBV5-6 and TRBJ2-7; tentatively, D is TRBD1 or TRBD2 (5 bases each). Between the trimmed V and J ends, which lost 1 base and 5 bases, there was a span of 7 bases. This CDR3 is 12 amino acids long. Germline V CDR1 and CDR2: SGHDT, YYEEEE. The DNA of the CDR3 is TGTGCCAGCAGCTTGTGGGGGAACGAGCAGTACTTC. Translation: CASSLWGNEQYF.

The gene calls are TRBV27 and TRBJ1-1, with a possible D match to TRBD1 (5 bases). CDR3 size: 13 residues. Trimming cost V 6 bases and J 4 bases, with 12 bases left between them. Germline V gives CDR1 MNHEY, CDR2 SMNVEV (reference sequence). The CDR3 region is CASRDPGGTEAFF. The CDR3 nucleotides read TGTGCCAGCAGGGACCCGGGGGGCACTGAAGCTTTCTTT.

The CDR3 region has the DNA TGTGCCAGCAGCCCGGGGGGAGGCGGGAGGTTAGCAGATACGCAGTATTTT. It encodes CASSPGGGGRLADTQYF. The V and J genes are TRBV7-6 and TRBJ2-3, with TRBD2 matching 8 bases. The CDR3 has 17 amino acids. The germline V gene encodes CDR1 SGHVS and CDR2 FNYEAQ. V trimming: 5 bases; J trimming: 4 bases; junction bases outside the gene matches: 14.

Judged by abundance, this clone is medium-sized. The chain combines TRBV28 with TRBJ2-7; TRBD2 aligns across 8 bases. The CDR3 is 13 residues long. Germline V gene lookup returns CDR1 MDHEN and CDR2 SYDVKM. Trimming took 3 bases from V and 3 from J; bases not matched to a gene: 1. Written as DNA, the CDR3 is TGTGCCAGCAGTTTTGCGGGGGGCTACGAGCAGTACGTC. It specifies CASSFAGGYEQYV.

The chain is built from TRBV18 and TRBJ2-7; TRBD2 might be the D (6 bases). CDR1 is KGHSH and CDR2 is LQKENI in the germline V gene. The CDR3 runs 18 residues. The ends were cut back, 2 bases at V and 1 base at J, with 21 bases in the middle. CDR3 nucleotide sequence: TGTGCCAGCTCACCAGTAGCACTGCGGGACCGGATATCCTACGAGCAGTACTTC. Translated: CASSPVALRDRISYEQYF.

The V gene is TRBV7-9, the J gene TRBJ2-5; D could derive from TRBD1 or TRBD2 (5 bases each). The CDR3 totals 15 residues. Germline values: CDR1 SEHNR, CDR2 FQNEAQ (reference sequence). Deletions cut 5 bases from V and 5 bases from J, with 18 bases between. The CDR3 region has the DNA TGTGCCAGCAGCCTGGGACCGGGCGGGCGGGAGACCCAGTACTTC. Amino acids: CASSLGPGGRETQYF.